These T cell receptor beta chains were read from a single sample in a study of human T cells and chemical hapten exposure. TCRdb re-analysed the RACE reads in MiXCR, keeping a single row per CDR3 protein. The data show around 74,000 distinct CDR3 sequences, approximately 32% seen once. This specimen consisted of whole blood, obtained in connection with sensitization to the hapten diphenylcyclopropenone (DPC). The source is a man in his forties or fifties with alopecia areata. Some clones in this sample may be carry-over from other donors' samples. The CDR3 runs from the conserved cysteine through the conserved F or W. A D gene is named only where the DNA matches it firmly. Rows may omit the clone size; those that give it use once, few, many or a size class.

TRBV28	NA	TRBJ1-1	few	CASSFRAWSLGAFF	TGTGCCAGCAGTTTCAGGGCTTGGTCTCTGGGAGCTTTCTTT
TRBV18	NA	TRBJ1-1	NA	CASSPYGLMNTEAFF	TGTGCCAGCTCACCATACGGGCTGATGAACACTGAAGCTTTCTTT
TRBV20-1	TRBD2	TRBJ2-2	NA	CSASPPERAGGTGELFF	TGCAGTGCTTCGCCCCCCGAACGAGCGGGAGGGACCGGGGAGCTGTTTTTT
TRBV5-1	NA	TRBJ2-7	few	CASSGAASYEQYF	TGCGCCAGCAGCGGGGCAGCCTCCTACGAGCAGTACTTC
TRBV12-3/TRBV12-4	NA	TRBJ1-1	few	CASRTVNTEAFF	TGTGCCAGCCGGACGGTAAACACTGAAGCTTTCTTT
TRBV7-9	NA	TRBJ2-7	few	CASSLAWGATQVGEQYF	TGTGCCAGCAGCTTAGCGTGGGGGGCTACGCAGGTGGGGGAGCAGTACTTC
TRBV11-2	NA	TRBJ2-7	NA	CASSLGREYYEQYF	TGTGCCAGCAGCTTAGGTCGGGAGTACTACGAGCAGTACTTC
TRBV5-6	NA	TRBJ1-1	few	CASSLYAGFTEAFF	TGTGCCAGCAGCTTGTATGCGGGGTTCACTGAAGCTTTCTTT
TRBV21-1	NA	TRBJ2-7	NA	CASSKRDGTSGEQYF	TGTGCCAGCAGCAAAAGGGACGGGACTAGCGGCGAGCAGTACTTC
TRBV7-2	NA	TRBJ1-2	few	CASSLAGTNYGYTF	TGTGCCAGCAGCTTAGCCGGCACCAACTATGGCTACACCTTC
TRBV7-3	TRBD1	TRBJ1-1	NA	CASSLKPGQGPNTEAFF	TGTGCCAGCAGCTTAAAACCTGGACAGGGGCCGAACACTGAAGCTTTCTTT
TRBV2	TRBD2	TRBJ2-1	once	CASSVLAGGHEQFF	TGTGCCAGCAGTGTGTTAGCGGGAGGGCATGAGCAGTTCTTC
TRBV11-2	NA	TRBJ2-1	NA	CASSSLGGHARDEQFF	TGTGCCAGCAGCTCCCTGGGCGGGCACGCCCGAGATGAGCAGTTCTTC
TRBV20-1	TRBD1	TRBJ1-3	NA	CSAIRDSSRSGNTIYF	TGCAGTGCTATCAGGGACAGCTCCCGCTCTGGAAACACCATATATTTT
TRBV5-1	NA	TRBJ2-1	NA	CASSLAGQGYGEQFF	TGCGCCAGCAGCTTGGCGGGGCAGGGGTATGGTGAGCAGTTCTTC
TRBV20-1	NA	TRBJ1-3	few	CSASRTAGNTIYF	TGCAGTGCTAGCCGGACAGCTGGAAACACCATATATTTT
TRBV5-1	NA	TRBJ2-2	NA	CASSLAIDGELFF	TGCGCCAGCAGCTTAGCGATTGACGGGGAGCTGTTTTTT
TRBV12-3/TRBV12-4	NA	TRBJ2-2	NA	CASSPTTGLNTGELFF	TGTGCCAGCAGCCCTACCACAGGGTTAAACACCGGGGAGCTGTTTTTT
TRBV29-1	TRBD2	TRBJ2-3	NA	CSGRGTSDSTDTQYF	TGCAGCGGTCGGGGGACTAGCGACTCCACAGATACGCAGTATTTT
TRBV20-1	NA	TRBJ2-2	NA	CSARGARLIEAGELFF	TGCAGTGCTAGGGGGGCCCGACTAATTGAGGCCGGGGAGCTGTTTTTT
TRBV12-3/TRBV12-4	NA	TRBJ2-3	NA	CASSLFSTDTQYF	TGTGCCAGCAGTTTGTTTAGCACAGATACGCAGTATTTT
TRBV11-2	NA	TRBJ1-1	few	CASSLDDRVGNTEAFF	TGTGCCAGCAGCTTAGACGACCGAGTCGGGAACACTGAAGCTTTCTTT
TRBV2	NA	TRBJ1-5	once	CASSDRGSVFNQPQHF	TGTGCCAGCAGTGACAGGGGCTCTGTCTTCAATCAGCCCCAGCATTTT
TRBV28	TRBD2	TRBJ2-3	NA	CASSPIAGRATDTQYF	TGTGCCAGCAGCCCAATAGCGGGAAGAGCCACAGATACGCAGTATTTT
TRBV7-9	NA	TRBJ2-1	NA	CASSPTGTKYNEQFF	TGTGCCAGCAGCCCCACTGGGACGAAGTACAATGAGCAGTTCTTC
TRBV11-3	TRBD1	TRBJ2-6	NA	CASSPTIGQGTTSGANVLTF	TGTGCCAGCAGCCCGACCATCGGACAGGGTACTACCTCTGGGGCCAACGTCCTGACTTTC
TRBV24-1	TRBD1	TRBJ2-5	NA	CATSLTGGETQYF	TGTGCCACCAGCCTAACAGGGGGGGAGACCCAGTACTTC
TRBV20-1	TRBD1	TRBJ2-7	few	CSAVEWDRASVEQYF	TGCAGTGCAGTAGAGTGGGACAGGGCTTCGGTCGAGCAGTACTTC
TRBV20-1	NA	TRBJ2-2	once	CSARISPGELFF	TGCAGTGCTAGAATTAGTCCCGGGGAGCTGTTTTTT
TRBV27	NA	TRBJ1-1	NA	CASRGPSEAFF	TGTGCCAGCAGAGGGCCCAGTGAAGCTTTCTTT
TRBV9	TRBD2	TRBJ2-3	few	CASTLTSGTDTQYF	TGTGCCAGTACCCTGACTAGCGGTACAGATACGCAGTATTTT
TRBV13	NA	TRBJ2-5	NA	CASSLEGRASETQYF	TGTGCCAGCAGCTTAGAGGGCAGGGCGTCGGAGACCCAGTACTTC
TRBV18	TRBD1	TRBJ1-1	NA	CASSPVPGQGRNTEAFF	TGTGCCAGCTCACCCGTCCCGGGACAGGGGCGGAACACTGAAGCTTTCTTT
TRBV30	TRBD1	TRBJ2-7	few	CAWSVYTGTASPYEQYF	TGTGCCTGGAGTGTTTACACCGGGACAGCCAGTCCCTACGAGCAGTACTTC
TRBV20-1	TRBD2	TRBJ2-3	few	CSARVGGGITDTQYF	TGCAGTGCTAGGGTTGGCGGGGGGATCACAGATACGCAGTATTTT
TRBV11-2	NA	TRBJ2-3	few	CASSPTPQGSTDTQYF	TGTGCCAGCAGCCCTACCCCACAGGGTAGCACAGATACGCAGTATTTT
TRBV12-3/TRBV12-4	NA	TRBJ2-7	NA	CASSLVGPGYEQYF	TGTGCCAGCAGTTTAGTGGGCCCAGGGTACGAGCAGTACTTC
TRBV11-2	TRBD2	TRBJ2-7	NA	CASSSGLAGGEQYF	TGTGCCAGCAGCTCGGGACTAGCGGGAGGTGAGCAGTACTTC
TRBV6-5	NA	TRBJ2-2	once	CASSQVGLTSPGELFF	TGTGCCAGCAGCCAGGTCGGACTTACCTCCCCCGGGGAGCTGTTTTTT
TRBV6-1	NA	TRBJ2-6	few	CASDRSGSGANVLTF	TGTGCCAGCGACAGGTCGGGCTCTGGGGCCAACGTCCTGACTTTC
TRBV7-2	NA	TRBJ2-7	NA	CASSLDRGPLRGQYF	TGTGCCAGCAGCTTGGATAGGGGTCCCCTACGAGGGCAGTACTTC
TRBV4-3	NA	TRBJ2-7	few	CASSQDVLAREQYF	TGCGCCAGCAGCCAAGATGTACTAGCTCGCGAGCAGTACTTC
TRBV12-3/TRBV12-4	NA	TRBJ2-1	once	CASSLRVSSGYNEQFF	TGTGCCAGCAGTTTACGGGTCAGTAGCGGTTACAATGAGCAGTTCTTC
TRBV23-1	NA	TRBJ1-5	NA	CASIEWGGRQPQHF	TGCGCCAGCATCGAGTGGGGTGGACGGCAGCCCCAGCATTTT
TRBV20-1	NA	TRBJ2-1	NA	CSARSPAVSSYNEQFF	TGCAGTGCTAGATCGCCAGCAGTTAGCTCCTACAATGAGCAGTTCTTC
TRBV9	TRBD2	TRBJ2-2	NA	CASSVEGIAGGTYTGELFF	TGTGCCAGCAGCGTAGAAGGTATAGCGGGAGGGACGTACACCGGGGAGCTGTTTTTT
TRBV20-1	NA	TRBJ1-6	few	CSASPQSVYNSPLHF	TGCAGTGCTAGCCCACAGAGCGTATATAATTCACCCCTCCACTTT
TRBV20-1	TRBD1	TRBJ1-4	NA	CSARDRVHQEKLFF	TGCAGTGCTAGGGACAGGGTTCATCAGGAAAAACTGTTTTTT
TRBV18	TRBD1	TRBJ2-5	NA	CASSPGQVETQYF	TGTGCCAGCTCACCCGGACAGGTAGAGACCCAGTACTTC
TRBV3-1	TRBD2	TRBJ2-7	NA	CASSGTSGSSEQYF	TGTGCCAGCAGTGGGACTAGCGGGAGCAGCGAGCAGTACTTC
TRBV30	NA	TRBJ1-5	few	CAWSVSDWGNQPQHF	TGTGCCTGGAGTGTTTCCGACTGGGGCAATCAGCCCCAGCATTTT
TRBV5-1	NA	TRBJ1-5	NA	CASSLGDPDQPQHF	TGCGCCAGCAGCTTGGGGGACCCGGATCAGCCCCAGCATTTT
TRBV10-3	NA	TRBJ1-6	few	CAISEPETGTGFSPLHF	TGTGCCATCAGTGAGCCGGAAACAGGGACCGGGTTTTCACCCCTCCACTTT